Listed below are T cell receptor beta chains from one sample, sequenced in a study of graft-versus-host responses after intestinal transplantation. Data came from immunoSEQ multiplex PCR; TCRdb stores just in-frame clones and leaves some out. The sample holds tens of thousands of clones; over 85% are singletons and the top ten take 6.5% to 8.5%. This sample comprised bone marrow, obtained less than 750 days after intestinal transplantation. The receptors originated from a human patient who received an intestinal transplant, so some T cells may come from the graft donor. The CDR3 runs from the conserved cysteine through the conserved F or W. Fields, in order: V gene, D gene, clone size, J gene, CDR3 protein, CDR3 DNA. The D gene is left open where the match is weak. Expanded clones get a size class; other rows say once, few or many, or leave the size out.

v_gene: TRBV5-1; d_gene: -; abundance: few; j_gene: TRBJ2-7; CDR3aa: CASSLDPGPTSYEQYF; CDR3nt: TGCGCCAGCAGCTTGGATCCGGGGCCTACCTCCTACGAGCAGTACTTC
v_gene: TRBV5-5; d_gene: -; abundance: -; j_gene: TRBJ1-3; CDR3aa: CASSPYGSQNGNTIYF; CDR3nt: TGTGCCAGCAGCCCCTACGGGAGCCAGAATGGAAACACCATATATTTT
v_gene: TRBV11-2; d_gene: -; abundance: -; j_gene: TRBJ1-2; CDR3aa: CASSPSREGYLNYGYTF; CDR3nt: TGTGCCAGCAGCCCCTCAAGAGAAGGGTATCTTAACTATGGCTACACCTTC
v_gene: TRBV5-5; d_gene: TRBD2; abundance: -; j_gene: TRBJ2-1; CDR3aa: CASSSGGTSYNEQFF; CDR3nt: TGTGCCAGCAGCTCGGGGGGGACCTCCTACAATGAGCAGTTCTTC
v_gene: TRBV7-6; d_gene: TRBD2; abundance: -; j_gene: TRBJ2-7; CDR3aa: CASSRVSGTAHEQYF; CDR3nt: TGTGCCAGCAGCAGAGTGAGCGGGACGGCCCACGAGCAGTACTTC
v_gene: TRBV18; d_gene: -; abundance: -; j_gene: TRBJ2-7; CDR3aa: CASSPGRAGTYEQYF; CDR3nt: TGTGCCAGCTCACCGGGCCGCGCTGGGACCTACGAGCAGTACTTC
v_gene: TRBV7-6; d_gene: TRBD1; abundance: -; j_gene: TRBJ2-5; CDR3aa: CASTDRVRRGNQETQYF; CDR3nt: TGTGCCAGCACTGACAGGGTCCGTCGGGGAAACCAAGAGACCCAGTACTTC
v_gene: TRBV4-1; d_gene: -; abundance: -; j_gene: TRBJ2-7; CDR3aa: CASSQPLFGFSYEQYF; CDR3nt: TGCGCCAGCAGCCAACCGCTTTTCGGATTTTCCTACGAGCAGTACTTC
v_gene: TRBV6-1; d_gene: -; abundance: -; j_gene: TRBJ2-3; CDR3aa: CAISADSRTDTQYF; CDR3nt: TGTGCCATCAGTGCTGACAGTCGCACAGATACGCAGTATTTT
v_gene: TRBV19; d_gene: -; abundance: -; j_gene: TRBJ2-2; CDR3aa: CASSPRTGAGELFF; CDR3nt: TGTGCCAGTAGTCCGAGGACTGGGGCCGGGGAGCTGTTTTTT
v_gene: TRBV7-3; d_gene: -; abundance: -; j_gene: TRBJ2-3; CDR3aa: CASSLEVADTQYF; CDR3nt: TGTGCCAGCAGCTTAGAAGTGGCAGATACGCAGTATTTT
v_gene: TRBV19; d_gene: TRBD1; abundance: -; j_gene: TRBJ1-2; CDR3aa: CASIKAEGTGAGYTF; CDR3nt: TGTGCCAGTATCAAAGCGGAGGGGACAGGGGCTGGCTACACCTTC
v_gene: TRBV27; d_gene: -; abundance: -; j_gene: TRBJ1-1; CDR3aa: CASSGSVNTEAFF; CDR3nt: TGTGCCAGCAGTGGGTCAGTGAACACTGAAGCTTTCTTT
v_gene: TRBV10-3; d_gene: TRBD2; abundance: -; j_gene: TRBJ2-7; CDR3aa: CAIGATSGTSSYEQYF; CDR3nt: TGTGCCATCGGAGCGACTAGCGGGACCTCCTCCTACGAGCAGTACTTC
v_gene: TRBV6-4; d_gene: -; abundance: -; j_gene: TRBJ2-2; CDR3aa: CASSDDSDCGGTAAGTGELFF; CDR3nt: TGTGCCAGCAGCGACGACTCTGATTGTGGTGGGACCGCGGCGGGGACCGGGGAGCTGTTTTTT
v_gene: TRBV27; d_gene: -; abundance: -; j_gene: TRBJ1-1; CDR3aa: CASSSDTEVTEAFF; CDR3nt: TGTGCCAGCAGCTCTGACACCGAGGTCACTGAAGCTTTCTTT
v_gene: TRBV6-7; d_gene: -; abundance: -; j_gene: TRBJ2-2; CDR3aa: CASSYGFPDGTGELFF; CDR3nt: TGTGCCAGCAGTTACGGCTTTCCCGATGGGACCGGGGAGCTGTTTTTT
v_gene: TRBV5-1; d_gene: TRBD1; abundance: -; j_gene: TRBJ1-2; CDR3aa: CASSSGTGVSYGYTF; CDR3nt: TGCGCCAGCAGTTCCGGGACAGGGGTTTCCTATGGCTACACCTTC
v_gene: TRBV7-9; d_gene: -; abundance: few; j_gene: TRBJ1-1; CDR3aa: CASSFGNTEAFF; CDR3nt: TGTGCCAGCAGCTTCGGGAACACTGAAGCTTTCTTT
v_gene: TRBV28; d_gene: -; abundance: -; j_gene: TRBJ2-1; CDR3aa: CASSLRHEQFF; CDR3nt: TGTGCCAGCAGTTTGAGGCATGAGCAGTTCTTC
v_gene: TRBV7-2; d_gene: -; abundance: -; j_gene: TRBJ2-7; CDR3aa: CASSLDSPYEQYF; CDR3nt: TGTGCCAGCAGCTTAGACAGCCCCTACGAGCAGTACTTC
v_gene: TRBV7-3; d_gene: TRBD2; abundance: -; j_gene: TRBJ2-3; CDR3aa: CASSLSPGLAGGGTDTQYF; CDR3nt: TGTGCCAGCAGCTTAAGCCCCGGACTAGCGGGTGGAGGCACAGATACGCAGTATTTT
v_gene: TRBV5-5; d_gene: -; abundance: once; j_gene: TRBJ1-3; CDR3aa: CASSLGLSGNTIYF; CDR3nt: TGTGCCAGCAGCTTGGGGCTCTCTGGAAACACCATATATTTT
v_gene: TRBV2; d_gene: TRBD1; abundance: -; j_gene: TRBJ2-7; CDR3aa: CAGQATGGLVYEQYF; CDR3nt: TGTGCCGGACAAGCCACAGGGGGCCTTGTGTACGAGCAGTACTTC
v_gene: TRBV5-4; d_gene: TRBD1; abundance: -; j_gene: TRBJ1-1; CDR3aa: CASSLDPGQGNTEAFF; CDR3nt: TGTGCCAGCAGCTTGGATCCGGGACAGGGGAACACTGAAGCTTTCTTT
v_gene: TRBV6-5; d_gene: -; abundance: -; j_gene: TRBJ1-6; CDR3aa: CASSQGQRNSPLHF; CDR3nt: TGTGCCAGCAGCCAAGGACAGCGGAATTCACCCCTCCACTTT
v_gene: TRBV27; d_gene: -; abundance: -; j_gene: TRBJ1-1; CDR3aa: CASSLGRDTEAFF; CDR3nt: TGTGCCAGCAGTTTAGGTAGGGACACTGAAGCTTTCTTT
v_gene: TRBV25-1; d_gene: TRBD1; abundance: -; j_gene: TRBJ1-1; CDR3aa: CASSVPGGKATEAFF; CDR3nt: TGTGCCAGCAGTGTGCCAGGGGGTAAGGCCACTGAAGCTTTCTTT